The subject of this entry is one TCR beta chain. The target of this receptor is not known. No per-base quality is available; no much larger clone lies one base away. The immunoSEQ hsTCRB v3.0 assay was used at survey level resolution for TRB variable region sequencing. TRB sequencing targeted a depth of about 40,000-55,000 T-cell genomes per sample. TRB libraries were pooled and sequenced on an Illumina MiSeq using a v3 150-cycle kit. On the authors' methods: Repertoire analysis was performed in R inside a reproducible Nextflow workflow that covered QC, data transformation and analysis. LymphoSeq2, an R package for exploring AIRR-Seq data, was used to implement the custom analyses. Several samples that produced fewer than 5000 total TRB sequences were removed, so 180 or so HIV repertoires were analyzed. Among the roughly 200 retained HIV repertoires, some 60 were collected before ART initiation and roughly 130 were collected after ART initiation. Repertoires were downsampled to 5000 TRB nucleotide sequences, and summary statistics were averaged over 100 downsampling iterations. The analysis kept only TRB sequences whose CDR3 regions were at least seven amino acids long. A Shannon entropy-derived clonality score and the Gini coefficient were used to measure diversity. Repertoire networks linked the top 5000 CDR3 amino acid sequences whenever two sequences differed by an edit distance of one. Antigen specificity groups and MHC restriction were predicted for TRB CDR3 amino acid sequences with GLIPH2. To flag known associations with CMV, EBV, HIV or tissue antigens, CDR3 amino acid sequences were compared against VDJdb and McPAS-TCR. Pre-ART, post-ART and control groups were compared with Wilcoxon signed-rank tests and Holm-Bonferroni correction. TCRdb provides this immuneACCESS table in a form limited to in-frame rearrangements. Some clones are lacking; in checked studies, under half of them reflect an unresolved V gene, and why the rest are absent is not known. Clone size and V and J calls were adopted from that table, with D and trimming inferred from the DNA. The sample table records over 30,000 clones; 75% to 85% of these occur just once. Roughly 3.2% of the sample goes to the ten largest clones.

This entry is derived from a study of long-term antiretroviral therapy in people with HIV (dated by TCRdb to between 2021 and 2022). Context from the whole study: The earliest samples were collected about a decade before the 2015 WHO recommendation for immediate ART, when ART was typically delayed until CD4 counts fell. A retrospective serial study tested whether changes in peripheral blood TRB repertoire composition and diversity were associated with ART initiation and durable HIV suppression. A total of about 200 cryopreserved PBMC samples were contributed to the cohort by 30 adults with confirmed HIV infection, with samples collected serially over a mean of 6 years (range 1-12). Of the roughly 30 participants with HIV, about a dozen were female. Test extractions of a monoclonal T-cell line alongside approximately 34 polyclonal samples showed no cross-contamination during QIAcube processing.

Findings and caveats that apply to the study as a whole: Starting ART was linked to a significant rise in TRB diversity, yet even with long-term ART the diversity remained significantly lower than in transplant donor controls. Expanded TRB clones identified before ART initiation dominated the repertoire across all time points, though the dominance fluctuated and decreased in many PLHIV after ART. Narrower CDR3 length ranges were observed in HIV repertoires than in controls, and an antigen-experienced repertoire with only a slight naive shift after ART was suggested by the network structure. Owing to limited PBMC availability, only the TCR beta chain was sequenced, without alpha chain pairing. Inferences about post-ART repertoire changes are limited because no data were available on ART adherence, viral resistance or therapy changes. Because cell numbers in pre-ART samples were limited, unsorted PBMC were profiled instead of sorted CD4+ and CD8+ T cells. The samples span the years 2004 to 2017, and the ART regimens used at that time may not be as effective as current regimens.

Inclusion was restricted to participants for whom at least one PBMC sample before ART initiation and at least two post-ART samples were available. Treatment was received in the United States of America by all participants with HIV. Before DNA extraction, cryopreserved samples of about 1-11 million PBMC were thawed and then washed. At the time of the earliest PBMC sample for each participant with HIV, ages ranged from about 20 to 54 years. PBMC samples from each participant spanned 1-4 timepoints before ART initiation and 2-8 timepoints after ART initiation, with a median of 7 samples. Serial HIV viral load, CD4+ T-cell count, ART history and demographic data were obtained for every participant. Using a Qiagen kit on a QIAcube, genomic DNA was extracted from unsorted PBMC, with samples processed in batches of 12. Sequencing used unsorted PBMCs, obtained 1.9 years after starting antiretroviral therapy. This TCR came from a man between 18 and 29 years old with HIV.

The nucleotides are TGTGCCAGCAGTTTTCTCCGGGACAGGGAAGAGACCCAGTACTTC. Its product reads: CASSFLRDREETQYF. In this chain, TRBV27 is recombined with TRBJ2-5; 9 bases in the junction line up with TRBD1. Including cysteine and phenylalanine, the CDR3 has 15 amino acids. The only DNA kept is the CDR3, 45 bases in frame from the first base. The junction shows trimming of 3 bases on V and 3 bases on J, and the gene matches do not reach 5 bases of it. The germline V gene (reference sequence) gives CDR1 as MNHEY and CDR2 as SMNVEV.